Shown below are 5 T cell receptor beta chains from a single sample sequenced in a study of blood T cell repertoires in COVID-19. TCRdb keeps only in-frame clones here, not all; method: immunoSEQ multiplex PCR. The profile shows 430,000 or so clones, approximately 88% of them singletons. Sequences were obtained from PBMCs or T cells enriched from blood (not recorded which). The receptors come from a woman aged 40-49 years who had recovered from COVID-19.

The rearrangement joins TRBV7-2 to TRBJ1-1; D gene ambiguous. Per germline, CDR1 SGHTA and CDR2 FQGNSA. CDR3 length: 14 residues. The V end lost 5 bases, the J end lost 4 bases, and 14 bases lay between the germline ends. This CDR3 is CASSIREWVTEAFF. CDR3 nucleotide sequence: TGTGCCAGCAGCATACGGGAATGGGTCACTGAAGCTTTCTTT. The complete variable domain, with remaining parts taken from reference TRBV7-2 and TRBJ1-1, reads GAGVSQSPSNKVTEKGKDVELRCDPISGHTALYWYRQSLGQGLEFLIYFQGNSAPDKSGLPSDRFSAERTGGSVSTLTIQRTQQEDSAVYLCASSIREWVTEAFFGQGTRLTVV.

This chain links TRBV2 with TRBJ1-4, with a weak D call TRBD1 (5 bases). The germline CDR1 and CDR2 sequences are SNHLY and FYNNEI. V was cut by 6 bases and J by 10 bases, with 9 bases left in between. The CDR3 covers 11 residues. CDR3 bases: TGTGCCAGCAGAGAGACAGTAAAACTGTTTTTT. Translation gives CASRETVKLFF.

This chain connects TRBV2 to TRBJ2-5; 8 bases are shared with TRBD1. The CDR3 length is 14 residues. Germline V lookup: CDR1 SNHLY, CDR2 FYNNEI. Trimming took 8 bases from V and 2 from J; bases not matched to a gene: 7. CDR3 in DNA: TGTGCCAGCTCCCGGGACAGGAATCAAGAGACCCAGTACTTC. It yields the protein CASSRDRNQETQYF.

V gene TRBV27 combines with J gene TRBJ2-3; no definite D call. Germline assignment: CDR1 MNHEY and CDR2 SMNVEV (reference sequence). V lost 1 base and J lost 2, with 22 bases in between. The length of the CDR3 is 19 residues. CDR3 region: CASSLLVCCVEKNTDTQYF. The CDR3 nucleotides read TGTGCCAGCAGTTTATTGGTTTGTTGTGTAGAAAAGAACACAGATACGCAGTATTTT.

The V and J genes are TRBV12-5 and TRBJ1-5; unclear D gene. CDR1 is LGHNT and CDR2 is FRNRAP in the germline V gene. This CDR3 has 11 amino acids. V lost 5 bases and J 6 bases, leaving 5 bases between the germline ends. The CDR3 DNA reads as TGTGCTAGTGGTCCCTTTCAGCCCCAGCATTTT. It is translated as CASGPFQPQHF.